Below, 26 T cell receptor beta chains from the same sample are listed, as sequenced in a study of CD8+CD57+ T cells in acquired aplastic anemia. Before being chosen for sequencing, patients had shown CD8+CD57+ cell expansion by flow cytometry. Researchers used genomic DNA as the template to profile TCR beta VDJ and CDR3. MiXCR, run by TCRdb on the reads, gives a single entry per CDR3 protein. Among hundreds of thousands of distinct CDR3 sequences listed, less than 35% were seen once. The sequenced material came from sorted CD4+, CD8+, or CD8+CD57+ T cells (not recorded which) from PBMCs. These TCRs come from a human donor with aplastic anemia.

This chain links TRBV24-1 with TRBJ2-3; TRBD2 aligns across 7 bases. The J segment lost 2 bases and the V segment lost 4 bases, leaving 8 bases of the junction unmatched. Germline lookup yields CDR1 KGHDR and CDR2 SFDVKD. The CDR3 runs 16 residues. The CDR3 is CATSEATRGDTDTQYF. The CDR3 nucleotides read TGTGCCACCAGTGAGGCCACTCGGGGGGACACAGATACGCAGTATTTT.

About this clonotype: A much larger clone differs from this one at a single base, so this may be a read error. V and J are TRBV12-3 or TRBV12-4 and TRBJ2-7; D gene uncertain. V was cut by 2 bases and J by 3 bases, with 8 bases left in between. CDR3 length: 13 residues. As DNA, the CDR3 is TGTGCCAGCAGTTTACGACCTGGCTACGAGCAGTACTTC. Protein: CASSLRPGYEQYF.

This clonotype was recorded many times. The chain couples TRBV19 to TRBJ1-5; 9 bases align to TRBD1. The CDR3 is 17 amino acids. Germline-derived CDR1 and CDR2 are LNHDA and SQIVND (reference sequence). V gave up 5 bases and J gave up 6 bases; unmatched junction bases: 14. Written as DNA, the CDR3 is TGTGCCAGTAGTCGATCCGGGACAGGGTCGATGGGTCAGCCCCAGCATTTT. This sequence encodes CASSRSGTGSMGQPQHF.

CDR3 sequence reads: CSAQSRDRGPDTQYF. The CDR3 nucleotides read TGCAGTGCTCAATCACGGGACAGGGGTCCAGATACGCAGTATTTT. The V gene is TRBV20-1, the J gene TRBJ2-3, with 10 bases fitting TRBD1. The V and J ends lost 5 bases and 4 bases, in that order; junction bases with no gene match: 9. Germline V gives CDR1 DFQATT, CDR2 SNEGSKA (reference sequence). This CDR3 region has 15 residues.

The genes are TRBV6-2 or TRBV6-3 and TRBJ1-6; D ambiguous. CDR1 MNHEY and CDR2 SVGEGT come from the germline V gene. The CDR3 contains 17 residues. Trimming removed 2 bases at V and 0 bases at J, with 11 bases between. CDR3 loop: CASSYDIISSYNSPLHF. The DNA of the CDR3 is TGTGCCAGCAGTTACGACATAATAAGCTCCTATAATTCACCCCTCCACTTT.

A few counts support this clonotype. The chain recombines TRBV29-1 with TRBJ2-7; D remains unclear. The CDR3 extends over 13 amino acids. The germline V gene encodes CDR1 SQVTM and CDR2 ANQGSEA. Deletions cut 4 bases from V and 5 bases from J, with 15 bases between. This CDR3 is CSVVVGDWDEQYF. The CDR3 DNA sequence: TGCAGCGTTGTTGTAGGTGATTGGGACGAGCAGTACTTC.

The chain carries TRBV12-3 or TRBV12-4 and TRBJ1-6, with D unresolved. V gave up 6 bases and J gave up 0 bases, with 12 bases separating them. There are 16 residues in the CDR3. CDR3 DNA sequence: TGTGCCAGCAGGGACGACAAGAGCTCCTATAATTCACCCCTCCACTTT. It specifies CASRDDKSSYNSPLHF.

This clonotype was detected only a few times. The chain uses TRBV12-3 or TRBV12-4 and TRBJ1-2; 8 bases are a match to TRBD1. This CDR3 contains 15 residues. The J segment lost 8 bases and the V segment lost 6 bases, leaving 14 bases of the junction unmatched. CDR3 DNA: TGTGCCAGCAGCTCACCCTACAGGGGGTCCAGCGGCTACACCTTC. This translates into CASSSPYRGSSGYTF.

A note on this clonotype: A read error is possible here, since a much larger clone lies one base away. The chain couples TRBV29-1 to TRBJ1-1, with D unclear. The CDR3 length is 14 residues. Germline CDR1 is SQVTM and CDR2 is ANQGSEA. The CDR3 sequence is CNVRLLTGHTEAFF. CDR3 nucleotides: TGCAACGTTCGTCTTTTAACGGGTCATACTGAAGCTTTCTTT. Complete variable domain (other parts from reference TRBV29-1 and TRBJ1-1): SAVISQKPSRDICQRGTSLTIQCQVDSQVTMMFWYRQQPGQSLTLIATANQGSEATYESGFVIDKFPISRPNLTFSTLTVSNMSPEDSSIYLCNVRLLTGHTEAFFGQGTRLTVV.

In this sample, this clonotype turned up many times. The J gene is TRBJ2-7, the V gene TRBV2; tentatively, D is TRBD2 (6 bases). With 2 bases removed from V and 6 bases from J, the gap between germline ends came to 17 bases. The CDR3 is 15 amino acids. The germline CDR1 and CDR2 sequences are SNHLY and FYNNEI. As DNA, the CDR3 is TGTGCCAGCAGTGAATTAGGGAGGACTATCTCCGAGCAGTACTTC. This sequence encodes CASSELGRTISEQYF.

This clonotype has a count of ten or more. The CDR3 coding sequence is TGCAGTGCTCAAGACACAGTAAACTATGGCTACACCTTC. It codes for CSAQDTVNYGYTF. This chain links TRBV20-1 with TRBJ1-2; no definite D call. V gave up 5 bases and J gave up 2 bases, with 12 bases separating them. There are 13 residues in the CDR3. The V gene's germline CDR1 is DFQATT and CDR2 SNEGSKA (reference sequence).

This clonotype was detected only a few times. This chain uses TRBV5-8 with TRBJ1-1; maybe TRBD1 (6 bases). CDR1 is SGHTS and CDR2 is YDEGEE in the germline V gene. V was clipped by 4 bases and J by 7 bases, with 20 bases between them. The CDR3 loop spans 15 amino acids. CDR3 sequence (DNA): TGTGCCAGCAGCCACGGCACAGGGTGGGAGGGTGAAGCTTTCTTT. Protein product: CASSHGTGWEGEAFF.

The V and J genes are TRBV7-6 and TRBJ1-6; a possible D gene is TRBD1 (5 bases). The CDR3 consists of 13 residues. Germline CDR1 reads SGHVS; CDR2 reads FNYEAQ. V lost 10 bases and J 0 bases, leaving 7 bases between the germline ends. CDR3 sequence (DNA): TGTGCCATTGACAGCTCCTATAATTCACCCCTCCACTTT. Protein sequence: CAIDSSYNSPLHF.

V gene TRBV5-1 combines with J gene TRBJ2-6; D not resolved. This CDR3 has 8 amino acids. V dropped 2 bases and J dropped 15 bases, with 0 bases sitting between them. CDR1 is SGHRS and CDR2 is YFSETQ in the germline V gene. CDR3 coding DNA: TGCGCCAGCAGCTTCCTGACTTTC. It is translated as CASSFLTF.

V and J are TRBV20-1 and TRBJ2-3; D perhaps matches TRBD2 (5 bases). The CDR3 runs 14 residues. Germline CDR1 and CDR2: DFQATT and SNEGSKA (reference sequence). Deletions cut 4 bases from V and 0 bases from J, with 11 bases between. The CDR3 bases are TGCAGTGCTACAACGGGGATCAGCACAGATACGCAGTATTTT. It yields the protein CSATTGISTDTQYF.

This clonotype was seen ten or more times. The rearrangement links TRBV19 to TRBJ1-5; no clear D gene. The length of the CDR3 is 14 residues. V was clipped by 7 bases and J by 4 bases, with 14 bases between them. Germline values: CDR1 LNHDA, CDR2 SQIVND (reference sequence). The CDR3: CASKKDGLNQPQHF. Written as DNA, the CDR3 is TGTGCCAGTAAAAAGGACGGACTAAATCAGCCCCAGCATTTT.

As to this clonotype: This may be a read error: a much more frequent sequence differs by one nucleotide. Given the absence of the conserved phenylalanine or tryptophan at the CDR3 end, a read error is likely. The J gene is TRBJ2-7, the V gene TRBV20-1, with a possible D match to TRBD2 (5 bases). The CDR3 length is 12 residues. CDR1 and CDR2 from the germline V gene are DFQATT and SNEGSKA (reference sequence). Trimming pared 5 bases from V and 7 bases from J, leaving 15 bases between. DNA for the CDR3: TGCAGTGCTGGCCTACCTTCGGGAGAGCAGTACCTC. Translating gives CSAGLPSGEQYL.

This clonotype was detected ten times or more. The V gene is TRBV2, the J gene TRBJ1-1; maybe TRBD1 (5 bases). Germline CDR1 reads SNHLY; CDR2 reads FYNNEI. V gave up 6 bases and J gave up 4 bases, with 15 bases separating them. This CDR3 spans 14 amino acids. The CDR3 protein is CASRQVESSTEAFF. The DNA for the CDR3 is TGTGCCAGCAGACAGGTTGAGTCTTCCACTGAAGCTTTCTTT.

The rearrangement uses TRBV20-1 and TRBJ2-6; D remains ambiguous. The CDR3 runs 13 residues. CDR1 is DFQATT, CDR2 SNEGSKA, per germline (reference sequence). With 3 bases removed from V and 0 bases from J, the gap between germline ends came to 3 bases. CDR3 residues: CSASTSGANVLTF. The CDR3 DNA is TGCAGTGCTAGTACCTCTGGGGCCAACGTCCTGACTTTC.

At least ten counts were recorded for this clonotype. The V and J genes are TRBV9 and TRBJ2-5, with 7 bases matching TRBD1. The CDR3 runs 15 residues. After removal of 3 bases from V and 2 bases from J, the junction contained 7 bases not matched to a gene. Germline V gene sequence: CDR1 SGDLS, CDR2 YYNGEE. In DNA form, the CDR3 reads TGTGCCAGCAGCGAACGGACAGGAACACAAGAGACCCAGTACTTC. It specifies CASSERTGTQETQYF.

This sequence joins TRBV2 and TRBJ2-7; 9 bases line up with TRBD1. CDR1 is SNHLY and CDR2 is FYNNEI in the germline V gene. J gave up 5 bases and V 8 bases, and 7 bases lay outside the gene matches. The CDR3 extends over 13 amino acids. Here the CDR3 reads CASLPTGGDEQYF. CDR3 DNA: TGTGCCAGCCTCCCGACAGGGGGTGACGAGCAGTACTTC.

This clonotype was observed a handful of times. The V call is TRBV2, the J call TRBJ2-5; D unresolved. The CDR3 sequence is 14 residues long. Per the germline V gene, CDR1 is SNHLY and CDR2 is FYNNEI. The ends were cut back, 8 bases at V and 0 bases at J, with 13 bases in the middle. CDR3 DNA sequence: TGTGCCAGCCTCCCCGGATTGTACCAAGAGACCCAGTACTTC. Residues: CASLPGLYQETQYF.

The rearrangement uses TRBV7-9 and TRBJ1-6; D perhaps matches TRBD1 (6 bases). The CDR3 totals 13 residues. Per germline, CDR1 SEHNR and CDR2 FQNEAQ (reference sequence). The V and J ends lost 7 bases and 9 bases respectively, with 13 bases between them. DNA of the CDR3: TGTGCCAGCATGGGCAGGGGAACTTCACCCCTCCACTTT. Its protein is CASMGRGTSPLHF.

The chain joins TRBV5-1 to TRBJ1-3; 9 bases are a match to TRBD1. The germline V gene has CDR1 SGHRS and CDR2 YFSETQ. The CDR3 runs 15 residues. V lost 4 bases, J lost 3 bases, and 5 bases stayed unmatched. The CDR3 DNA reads TGCGCCAGCAGCGCCCGGACAGGGGATGGAAACACCATATATTTT. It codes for CASSARTGDGNTIYF.

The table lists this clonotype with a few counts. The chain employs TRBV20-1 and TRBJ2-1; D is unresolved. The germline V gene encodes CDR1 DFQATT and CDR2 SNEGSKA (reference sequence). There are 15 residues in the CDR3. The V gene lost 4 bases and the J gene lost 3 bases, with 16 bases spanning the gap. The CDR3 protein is CSANELRLIYNEQFF. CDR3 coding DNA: TGCAGTGCTAACGAACTTCGACTGATCTACAATGAGCAGTTCTTC.

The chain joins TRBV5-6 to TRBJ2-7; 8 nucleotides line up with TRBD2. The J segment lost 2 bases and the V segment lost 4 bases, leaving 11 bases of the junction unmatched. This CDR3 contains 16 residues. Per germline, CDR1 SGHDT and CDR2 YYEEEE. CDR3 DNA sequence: TGTGCCAGCAGCCCTAGTCTGGGAGCGGGGGCCTACGAGCAGTACTTC. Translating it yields CASSPSLGAGAYEQYF. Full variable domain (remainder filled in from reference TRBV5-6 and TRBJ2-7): DAGVTQSPTHLIKTRGQQVTLRCSPKSGHDTVSWYQQALGQGPQFIFQYYEEEERQRGNFPDRFSGHQFPNYSSELNVNALLLGDSALYLCASSPSLGAGAYEQYFGPGTRLTVT.